These 8 T cell receptor beta chains were sequenced from one sample in a study of graft-versus-host responses after intestinal transplantation. The data were produced by immunoSEQ multiplex PCR, yet TCRdb's version contains in-frame clones alone and is incomplete. The sample records 90,000 to 100,000 clones, roughly 86% being singletons. The specimen comprised PBMCs, sampled 255 days after intestinal transplant. These receptors came from a human patient who received an intestinal transplant, so some T cells may come from the graft donor.

As DNA, the CDR3 is TGTGCCATCGCTAGCGGGAGGGAAAGCACCGGGGAGCTGTTTTTT. Its protein product is CAIASGRESTGELFF. The chain links TRBV10-3 to TRBJ2-2; 12 bases match TRBD2. The CDR3 runs to 15 residues. Germline V gives CDR1 ENHRY, CDR2 SYGVKD. With V trimmed by 8 bases and J by 4 bases, 5 bases remained unmatched.

This clone was detected only a few times. The genes are TRBV28 and TRBJ1-2, with 8 bases that match TRBD1. This CDR3 comprises 13 residues. Trimming cost V 4 bases and J 8 bases; bases outside gene matches: 6. Germline V gene sequence: CDR1 MDHEN, CDR2 SYDVKM. This chain's CDR3 is CASSSGQARGYTF. For the CDR3, the DNA is TGTGCCAGCAGTTCGGGACAGGCTAGAGGCTACACCTTC.

This clone came up a few times. The chain uses TRBV6-5 and TRBJ1-1; weak D call: TRBD1 (5 bases). V was pared by 0 bases and J by 1 base, with 9 bases between. Per germline, CDR1 MNHEY and CDR2 SVGAGI. This CDR3 spans 15 amino acids. The CDR3 protein is CASSYSPGTNTEAFF. The CDR3 DNA sequence: TGTGCCAGCAGTTACTCGCCAGGGACGAACACTGAAGCTTTCTTT.

This clone was observed a few times. The CDR3 sequence is CSVELAGRPSYEQYF. The CDR3 DNA reads TGCAGCGTTGAACTCGCCGGGAGGCCCTCCTACGAGCAGTACTTC. The V call is TRBV29-1, the J call TRBJ2-7; TRBD2 agrees at 7 bases. V dropped 2 bases and J dropped 0; count of bases not matched to a gene: 7. Germline values: CDR1 SQVTM, CDR2 ANQGSEA. The CDR3 is made up of 15 amino acids.

This chain uses TRBV19 with TRBJ2-2; 7 nucleotides match TRBD1. The ends lost 5 bases at V and 5 bases at J; junction bases unmatched: 11. This CDR3 spans 16 amino acids. The germline V gene has CDR1 LNHDA and CDR2 SQIVND (reference sequence). CDR3 DNA sequence: TGTGCCAGTAGTCCCTTCCGGGACAGCGGAACCGGGGAGCTGTTTTTT. It translates to CASSPFRDSGTGELFF.

This sequence joins TRBV28 and TRBJ1-2; D ambiguous. This CDR3 has 16 amino acids. The V and J ends lost 5 bases and 4 bases respectively, with 20 bases between them. Germline loops: CDR1 MDHEN, CDR2 SYDVKM. CDR3 sequence reads: CASSTPMDVYFYGYTF. The CDR3 DNA reads as TGTGCCAGCAGTACCCCCATGGACGTCTACTTCTATGGCTACACCTTC.

This rearrangement joins TRBV6-5 to TRBJ2-3; D is undetermined. This CDR3 is built from 12 residues. V lost 5 bases and J 5 bases, leaving 8 bases between the germline ends. CDR1 and CDR2 (germline): MNHEY, SVGAGI. CDR3: CASSTQRDTQYF. The CDR3 coding sequence is TGTGCCAGCAGTACGCAGAGAGATACGCAGTATTTT.

The chain employs TRBV28 and TRBJ2-1; 9 nucleotides agree with TRBD2. This CDR3 has 16 amino acids. V gave up 3 bases and J gave up 4 bases; unmatched junction bases: 7. Germline assignment: CDR1 MDHEN and CDR2 SYDVKM. For the CDR3, the DNA is TGTGCCAGCAGTTTTTTAGCGGGAGACTTTTACAATGAGCAGTTCTTC. Translated: CASSFLAGDFYNEQFF.